The T cell receptor (beta chain) described here comes from a study of T cells in Graves' hyperthyroidism and ophthalmopathy. Whole-study results and caveats: A median about 6.2 months before onset, the model predicted ophthalmopathy.

Germline V CDR1 and CDR2: SGDLS, YYNGEE. The CDR3 is 15 residues long. V trimming: 2 bases; J trimming: 4 bases; junction bases outside the gene matches: 6. TCR beta CDR3 region amplification was performed from RNA transcripts. The HTBI primer set served for first-round RT-PCR of the TCR CDR3. TCRdb ran MiXCR on the multiplex PCR reads and lists one entry per CDR3 protein. The repertoire includes some 720,000 distinct CDR3 sequences, roughly 15% of them detected once, and around 8% sits in the top ten. Exclusions: uncontrolled infection, other autoimmune disease, pregnancy, lactation. Out of around 10 ml of fresh peripheral blood came the PBMCs. This clonotype has just a few counts. The antigen is unknown.

The chain combines TRBV9 with TRBJ1-1, with 9 bases that match TRBD1. Input material: blood. The source is a man younger than 35 with Graves' hyperthyroidism. In nucleotides, the CDR3 is TGTGCCAGCAGCGTGACAGGGGGAGGGAGCACTGAAGCTTTCTTT. Protein product: CASSVTGGGSTEAFF.